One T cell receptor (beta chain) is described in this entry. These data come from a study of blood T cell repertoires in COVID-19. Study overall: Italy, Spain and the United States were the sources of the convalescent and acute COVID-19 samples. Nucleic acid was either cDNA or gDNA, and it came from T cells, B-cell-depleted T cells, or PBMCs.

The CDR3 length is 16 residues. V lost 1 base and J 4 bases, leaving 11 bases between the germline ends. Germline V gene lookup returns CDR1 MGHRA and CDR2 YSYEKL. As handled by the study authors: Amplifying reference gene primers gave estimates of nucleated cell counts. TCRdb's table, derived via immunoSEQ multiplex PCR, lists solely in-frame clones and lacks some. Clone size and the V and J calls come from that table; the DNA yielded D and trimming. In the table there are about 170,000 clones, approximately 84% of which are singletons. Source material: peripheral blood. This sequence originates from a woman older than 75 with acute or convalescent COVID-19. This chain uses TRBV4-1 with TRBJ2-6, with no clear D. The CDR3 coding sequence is TGCGCCAGCAGCCAAGGCGCGGCAGCCGGGGCCAACGTCCTGACTTTC. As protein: CASSQGAAAGANVLTF.